Listed below are T cell receptor beta chains from one sample, sequenced in a study of cytomegalovirus exposure and HLA in healthy donors. The protocol was immunoSEQ multiplex PCR, while the TCRdb copy is restricted to in-frame clones and leaves out a portion. The repertoire holds under 200,000 clones, with 80% as singletons. The sample was PBMCs. The receptors originated from a man aged 30-40 years in good health and CMV-seronegative. The conserved cysteine and the conserved F or W are not part of the CDR3 here. A D gene is named only where the DNA matches it firmly.

d_call	j_call	v_call	cdr3_aa
TRBD1	TRBJ2-3	TRBV19	ASSIGDRGADTQY
-	TRBJ2-3	TRBV6-5	ASRLGALTDTQY
TRBD1	TRBJ1-2	TRBV7-3	ASSLMRSGTGVGSYGYT
TRBD2	TRBJ2-5	TRBV6-1	ASSVAGGWETQY
-	TRBJ2-7	TRBV6-5	ASSRGDEQY
-	TRBJ1-5	TRBV9	ASSVGTGDNQPQH
-	TRBJ2-3	TRBV4-3	ASSFLEDTQY
-	TRBJ2-4	TRBV2	ASAGWVAKNIQY
-	TRBJ1-5	TRBV30	AWSRGSGGQPQH
-	TRBJ2-7	TRBV4-1	ASSQGSNEQY
-	TRBJ1-1	TRBV19	ASSSGVGTEAF
TRBD2	TRBJ2-2	TRBV11-2	ASSFRLADTGELF